This TCR beta chain is from a study of shared clonotypes between healthy human individuals. Study details: With ages of 18 to 49, the donors were a couple of women and a few men.

CDR3 length: 15 amino acids. Trimming cost V 7 bases and J 8 bases; bases outside gene matches: 14. CDR1 and CDR2 from the germline V gene are SGDLS and YYNGEE. It was roughly 210 ng DNA, tens of thousands of T cell genomes, that sorted-subset replicate PCRs used. Using immunoSEQ multiplex PCR, the repertoire was profiled, and TCRdb retains in-frame clones only, with some absent. This sample yields about 2.4 million clones, of which more than 85% are seen a single time; around 0.37% belongs to the top ten. J is TRBJ2-1 and V is TRBV9; 8 bases fit TRBD2. This TCR derives from a man between 18 and 29 years old in good health. Some clones in this sample may be carry-over from other donors' samples. Sequencing used naive CD4+ T cells from PBMCs. Indicated subset: CD45RA+ positively selected. The CDR3 region is CASAMTGTSLDEQFF. In nucleotides, the CDR3 is TGTGCCAGCGCCATGACCGGGACTAGTCTTGATGAGCAGTTCTTC.